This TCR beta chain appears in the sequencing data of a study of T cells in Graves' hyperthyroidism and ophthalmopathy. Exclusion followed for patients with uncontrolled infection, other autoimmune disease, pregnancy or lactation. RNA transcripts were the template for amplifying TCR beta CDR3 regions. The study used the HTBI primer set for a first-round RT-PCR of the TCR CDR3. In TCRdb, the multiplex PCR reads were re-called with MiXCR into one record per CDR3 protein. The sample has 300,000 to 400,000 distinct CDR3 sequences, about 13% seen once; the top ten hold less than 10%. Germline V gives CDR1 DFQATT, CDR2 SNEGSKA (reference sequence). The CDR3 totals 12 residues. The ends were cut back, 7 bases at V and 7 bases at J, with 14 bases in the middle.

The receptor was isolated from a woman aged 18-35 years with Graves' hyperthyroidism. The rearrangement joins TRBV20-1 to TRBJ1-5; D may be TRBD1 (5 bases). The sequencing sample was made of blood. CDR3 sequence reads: CSVWYGGQPQHF. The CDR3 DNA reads TGCAGTGTATGGTATGGGGGGCAGCCCCAGCATTTT.